This TCR beta chain was recovered during a study of CXCR3-negative and CXCR3-positive naive CD8 T cells (dated by TCRdb to 2018 to 2020). With respect to the entire study: In total, roughly 130 million TRB reads were obtained, corresponding to roughly 1.5 +/- 0.3 million reads per library. Diversity and physicochemical repertoire analyses covered 10 to 11 donors pooled from two independent experiments. For the TRBV-TRBJ cluster analysis, the naive subsets came from a handful of donors, while the memory cells came from 3 donors. Points the paper makes about the study in general: Because CXCR3 expression was partially decreased after cryopreservation, freshly isolated PBMCs were used for most assays. Surface CD5, linked to self-reactivity in mice, was comparable between naive subsets; TCR interaction strength was therefore also inferred from TRB CDR3 physicochemical properties. Comparably high repertoire diversity was found in both naive subsets, whereas much lower repertoire diversity was found in memory CD8+ T cells. TRB CDR3s from CXCR3-positive naive cells showed higher hydrophobicity (lower Kidera factor 4), lower energy, and higher strength and volume indices than CXCR3-negative naive cells. Similar TRBV-TRBJ usage was shown by naive CXCR3-negative and CXCR3-positive cells from the same donor, whereas distinct patterns were shown by memory cells.

Points on this clonotype: The antigen it recognizes is unknown.

For each CD8+ T cell subset, flow sorting was done in triplicate, and roughly 330,000 cells per subset went directly into RLT lysis buffer. Naive CD8+ T cells were defined stringently as CD45RO-CCR7+CD27+CD95- to exclude memory contaminants. Standard density gradient centrifugation was used to isolate peripheral blood mononuclear cells from buffy coats. A FACSAria III was used to flow-sort naive CD8+ T cells into CXCR3-negative and CXCR3-positive populations. Total RNA was extracted from sorted cells with an RNeasy Mini Kit. The CDR3, from cysteine to phenylalanine, totals 13 residues. No DNA was logged. CDR1 is given as SQVTM and CDR2 as ANQGSEA, both from the germline V gene. The data were produced on a NextSeq 550. The Human TCR Profiling Kit (MiLaboratory) was used to make UMI-labeled 5' RACE TRB cDNA libraries. cDNA synthesis used the entire amount of extracted RNA, and PCR amplification then used the entire amount of cDNA produced. Libraries were prepared in parallel with an identical number of PCR cycles. The study's own analysis went as follows. With a requirement of at least two reads per UMI, MIGEC and MiXCR extracted about 50,000 +/- 10,000 unique UMI-labeled TRB cDNA molecules per library. On average, each library contained roughly 40,000 +/- 10,000 functional in-frame TRB CDR3 nucleotide clonotypes without stop codons. After downsampling to 5000 UMI-labeled TRB molecules per sample, diversity metrics such as normalized Shannon-Wiener and Chao1 were calculated in VDJtools. VDJtools computed clonotype-size-weighted physicochemical properties of the central five CDR3 residues: interaction energy, strength, volume and Kidera factor 4. After the reads were reprocessed by TCRdb, one entry was made per CDR3 protein sequence, with no DNA. TCRdb's processing, not the study's, gives the V and J calls here. The table held for this sample gives more than 100,000 distinct CDR3 sequences. Approximately 0.4% of the sample is held by the ten biggest clonotypes.

The chain is assembled from TRBV29-1 and TRBJ1-2; TCRdb's assignment of TRBD1 cannot be checked, as there is no DNA. This sequence was found in a human donor in good health. Some clones in this sample may be carry-over from other donors' samples. The material sequenced was naive CXCR3+ CD8+ T cells from blood. According to the study, the label for this sample's cell subset or site signals: CD45RO-CCR7+CD27+CD95- naive CD8+ T cells expressing CXCR3 (TNR3+). The CDR3 is CSVEGQGALGYTF.